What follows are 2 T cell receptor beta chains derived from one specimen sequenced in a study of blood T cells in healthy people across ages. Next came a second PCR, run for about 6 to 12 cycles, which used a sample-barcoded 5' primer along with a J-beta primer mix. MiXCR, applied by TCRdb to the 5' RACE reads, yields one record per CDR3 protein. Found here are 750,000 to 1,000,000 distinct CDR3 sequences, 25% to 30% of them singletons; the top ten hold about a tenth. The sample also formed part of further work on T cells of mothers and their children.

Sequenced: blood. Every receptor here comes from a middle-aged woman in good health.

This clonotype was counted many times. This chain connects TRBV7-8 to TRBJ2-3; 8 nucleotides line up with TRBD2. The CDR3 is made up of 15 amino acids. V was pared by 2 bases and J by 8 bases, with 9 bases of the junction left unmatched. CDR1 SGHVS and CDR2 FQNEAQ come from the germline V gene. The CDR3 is CASSLLAGGYATQYF. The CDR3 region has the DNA TGTGCCAGCAGCTTATTGGCGGGGGGTTATGCTACGCAGTATTTT.

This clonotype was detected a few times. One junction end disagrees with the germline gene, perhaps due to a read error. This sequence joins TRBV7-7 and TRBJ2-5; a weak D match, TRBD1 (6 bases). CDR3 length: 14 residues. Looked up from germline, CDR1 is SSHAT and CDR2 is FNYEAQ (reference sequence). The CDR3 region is CASSPEGGFRTQYF. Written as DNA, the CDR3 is TGTGCTAGCAGCCCCGAAGGGGGATTCAGGACCCAGTACTTC.